The present TCR beta chain was sequenced within a study of shared clonotypes between healthy human individuals. CD8 cells regarded as naive lacked CD45RO, were positively chosen for CCR7, and omitted terminally differentiated effector memory CD45RA+ cells. Trimming stripped 0 bases from V and 13 bases from J, with 12 bases between. This CDR3 contains 12 residues. CDR1 is ENHRY, CDR2 SYGVKD, per germline. Method: immunoSEQ multiplex PCR; TCRdb's copy keeps in-frame clones and lacks some. This table has hundreds of thousands of clones, 90% to 97% appearing once. The TCR sequence derives from a young woman in good health. Sequencing was carried out using naive CD8+ T cells sorted from blood. This sequence joins TRBV10-3 and TRBJ2-5; D may be TRBD1 (5 bases). The CDR3 nucleotides are TGTGCCATCAGTGAGTCGGGGCCTGAACCGTACTTC. Translated: CAISESGPEPYF.